Listed below are T cell receptor beta chains from one sample, sequenced in a study of molecular identifiers for immune sequencing clone quantification. TCRdb called the PCR reads again in MiXCR, with one record for every CDR3 protein. Of under 800,000 distinct CDR3 sequences listed, less than 30% were seen once; the top ten hold 0.75% to 0.8%. Sequences were obtained from naive CD8+ T cells from blood, with Jurkat cell RNA spiked in. The receptors here all came from a human donor in good health. Some libraries in this study had Jurkat cell RNA spiked in. Both conserved end residues are part of each CDR3. Fields, in order: V gene, D gene, clone size, J gene, CDR3 DNA, CDR3 protein. The D gene is left open where the match is weak. Rows may omit the clone size; those that give it use once, few, many or a size class.

TRBV3-1,NA,few,TRBJ2-4,TGTGCCAGCAGCCCGACCAGAGGGGAGGCCAAAAACATTCAGTACTTC,CASSPTRGEAKNIQYF
TRBV27,TRBD1,few,TRBJ1-2,TGTGCCAGCAGTGCAGTTCCGACAGGGCCTGCTAACTATGGCTACACCTTC,CASSAVPTGPANYGYTF
TRBV13,NA,NA,TRBJ2-1,TGTGCCAGCAGCTCCCCGCAGCGGGCCCACAATGAGCAGTTCTTC,CASSSPQRAHNEQFF
TRBV6-6,TRBD2,NA,TRBJ2-7,TGTGCCAGCAGTTACTCGGCTAGCGGGAGGGGTGAGCAGTACTTC,CASSYSASGRGEQYF
TRBV5-1,TRBD2,many,TRBJ2-7,TGCGCCAGCAGCTCGGGGAGGGGTAGCTTCTACGAGCAGTACTTC,CASSSGRGSFYEQYF
TRBV20-1,NA,few,TRBJ2-7,TGCAGTGCTAGAGATCATTACGAGCAGTACTTC,CSARDHYEQYF
TRBV20-1,NA,NA,TRBJ2-1,TGCAGTGCTAGGGAGCGGAACTACAATGGGCAGTTCTTC,CSARERNYNGQFF
TRBV27,TRBD2,few,TRBJ2-3,TGTGCCTGCACTATGTCGGGGGGGCCGCTTTTAGATACGCAGTATTTT,CACTMSGGPLLDTQYF
TRBV20-1,TRBD2,NA,TRBJ2-1,TGCACGGGCCCGCGTTTGGGGCGGGGGGACAATGAGCAGTTCTTC,CTGPRLGRGDNEQFF
TRBV30,TRBD2,few,TRBJ2-1,TGTGCCTGGAGTGTACGCGGGGGAGCCAATGAGCAGTTCTTC,CAWSVRGGANEQFF
TRBV29-1,NA,few,TRBJ2-1,TGCAGCGTTGGAGGGGGAGTGGGTTGGGATGAGCAGTTCTTC,CSVGGGVGWDEQFF
TRBV20-1,NA,NA,TRBJ2-5,TGCAGTGCTAGAGATCCTAGGAAAGAGACCCAGTACTTC,CSARDPRKETQYF
TRBV20-1,TRBD2,few,TRBJ2-5,TGCAGTGCTCTAGGACTAGCGGGAGGCAATGAACAAGAGACCCAGTACTTC,CSALGLAGGNEQETQYF
TRBV28,TRBD1,NA,TRBJ1-1,TGTGCCAGCAGCTTACAGGGGATTTCCCCTGAAGCTTTCTTT,CASSLQGISPEAFF
TRBV7-9,NA,NA,TRBJ2-7,TGTGCCAGCAGCCCAGCCCCCGGGGGCAGTGGGTACGAGCAGTACTTC,CASSPAPGGSGYEQYF
TRBV6-5,NA,NA,TRBJ1-4,TGTGCCAGCAGTGACAGACCCGCTGTGAAACTGTTTTTT,CASSDRPAVKLFF
TRBV15,NA,many,TRBJ2-1,TGTGCCACCAGCACGCGGGGTCCCCATATCTCCGAGCAGTTCTTC,CATSTRGPHISEQFF
TRBV29-1,TRBD1,many,TRBJ2-7,TGCAGCGTAGGGACAGCAACCTACGAGCAGTACTTC,CSVGTATYEQYF
TRBV5-3,NA,NA,TRBJ1-2,TGTGCCAGCAGCTCGTCCGGGCCCTTGGCCGGCTACACCTTC,CASSSSGPLAGYTF
TRBV15,TRBD1,few,TRBJ2-7,TGTGCCACCAGCAGACAGACAGGGTTCGACGAGCAGTACTTC,CATSRQTGFDEQYF
TRBV27,TRBD1,NA,TRBJ1-1,TGTGCCAGCAGTGGGGGGACAGGGACTGAAGCTTTCTTT,CASSGGTGTEAFF
TRBV11-2,NA,NA,TRBJ2-2,TGTGCCAGCAGCTTATTGGGACACTCGAACACCCGGGAGCTGTTTTTT,CASSLLGHSNTRELFF
TRBV9,NA,many,TRBJ2-2,TGTGCCAGCAGCGTAGGGTCCCCCACTGGGATTGGAGCCGGGGAGCTGTTTTTT,CASSVGSPTGIGAGELFF
TRBV9,NA,NA,TRBJ2-3,TGTGCCAGCAGCATAGTGGGATGGGGAGATACGCAGTATTTT,CASSIVGWGDTQYF
TRBV9,TRBD2,NA,TRBJ2-1,TGTGCCAGCAGCCCCCCTAGCGGGAGGGCCTTCAACTTGGATGAGCAGTTCTTC,CASSPPSGRAFNLDEQFF
TRBV7-9,TRBD1,many,TRBJ2-2,TGTGCCAGCAGTGCAGCAGGGACAGGGGAGACCGGGGAGCTGTTTTTT,CASSAAGTGETGELFF
TRBV4-3,NA,many,TRBJ1-5,TGCGCCAGCAGCCAAGACTCCTACCAGCCCCAGCATTTT,CASSQDSYQPQHF
TRBV11-2,TRBD1,NA,TRBJ2-1,TGTGCCAGCAGCTTTGAGGGACAGAACCTTTACAATGAGCAGTTCTTC,CASSFEGQNLYNEQFF
TRBV2,TRBD1,many,TRBJ1-5,TGTGCCAGCAGGGACAGGAATCAGCCCCAGCATTTT,CASRDRNQPQHF
TRBV5-5,TRBD2,NA,TRBJ2-2,TGTGCCAGCAGCTTGGCGGTAGCTAGCGGGACGAACACCGGGGAGCTGTTTTTT,CASSLAVASGTNTGELFF
TRBV4-1,NA,many,TRBJ2-3,TGCGCCAGCAGCCAGATAACCGTCTTGGGACACCAACCAACAGATACGCAGTATTTT,CASSQITVLGHQPTDTQYF
TRBV19,NA,many,TRBJ2-2,TGTGCCAGTACCCCAGGCAACGGGGAGCTGTTTTTT,CASTPGNGELFF
TRBV5-3,NA,NA,TRBJ1-1,TGTGCCAGCAGCCCCCCGTGGGGGAACACTGAAGCTTCCTTT,CASSPPWGNTEASF
TRBV2,TRBD2,NA,TRBJ2-1,TGTGCCAGCATCCCAAGGACTAGCGGGATCAATGAGCAGTTCTTC,CASIPRTSGINEQFF
TRBV11-2,TRBD2,NA,TRBJ2-1,TGTGCCAGCAGCTTAGTGTCAGCGGGAGCCTACAATGAGCAGTTCTTC,CASSLVSAGAYNEQFF
TRBV19,TRBD2,NA,TRBJ2-1,TGTGCCAGTAGTACGGGACTAGCGGGCTACAATGAGCAGTTCTTC,CASSTGLAGYNEQFF
TRBV6-2/TRBV6-3,NA,NA,TRBJ1-6,TGTGCCAGCAGTGCATCGGGTCGTAAAAGCTCCTATAATTCACCCCTCCACTTT,CASSASGRKSSYNSPLHF
TRBV7-9,TRBD2,few,TRBJ2-1,TGTGCCAGCAGCCTGGGACTAGCGTTCGATGAGCAGTTCTTC,CASSLGLAFDEQFF
TRBV7-9,NA,few,TRBJ2-5,TGTGCCAGCAGCTCAACGAGCGTAGTAATGGGAGAGACCCAGTACTTC,CASSSTSVVMGETQYF
TRBV12-3/TRBV12-4,TRBD1,few,TRBJ1-2,TGTGCCAGCAGTTTAGCGCAGGCAGGGGGGCCCTATGGCTACACCTTC,CASSLAQAGGPYGYTF
TRBV7-6,NA,few,TRBJ1-1,TGTGCCAGCAGCTTAGCCAGGGGTCGGTACACTGAAGCTTTCTTT,CASSLARGRYTEAFF
TRBV7-9,NA,few,TRBJ2-6,TGTGCCAGCAGTTCCCCCCTGGGGGGGGCCAACGTCCTGACTTTC,CASSSPLGGANVLTF
TRBV6-4,TRBD2,NA,TRBJ2-4,TGTGCCAGCAATGGACTAGCGGGAGGTCCAGCCAAAAACATCCAGTACTTC,CASNGLAGGPAKNIQYF
TRBV28,NA,many,TRBJ2-3,TGTGCCAGCATGGGCGGGATGAGCACAGATACGCAGTATTTT,CASMGGMSTDTQYF
TRBV29-1,NA,many,TRBJ1-1,TGCAGCGTTCGACTAGCGGGAACTGAAGCTTTCTTT,CSVRLAGTEAFF